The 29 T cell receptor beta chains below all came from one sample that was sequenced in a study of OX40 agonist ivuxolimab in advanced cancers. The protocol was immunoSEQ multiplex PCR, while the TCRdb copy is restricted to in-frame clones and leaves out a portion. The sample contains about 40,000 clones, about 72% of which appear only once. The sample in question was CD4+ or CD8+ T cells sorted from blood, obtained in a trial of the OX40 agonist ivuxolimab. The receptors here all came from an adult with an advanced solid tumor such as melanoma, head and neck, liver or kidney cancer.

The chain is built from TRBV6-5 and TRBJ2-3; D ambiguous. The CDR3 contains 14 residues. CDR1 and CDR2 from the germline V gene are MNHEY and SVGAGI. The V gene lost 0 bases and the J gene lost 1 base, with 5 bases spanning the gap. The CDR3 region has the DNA TGTGCCAGCAGTTACTCAAGGGGCACAGATACGCAGTATTTT. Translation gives CASSYSRGTDTQYF.

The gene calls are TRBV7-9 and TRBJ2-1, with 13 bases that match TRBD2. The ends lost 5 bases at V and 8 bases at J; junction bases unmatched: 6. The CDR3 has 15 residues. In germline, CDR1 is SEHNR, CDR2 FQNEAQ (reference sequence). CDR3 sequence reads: CASSNTSGRADEQFF. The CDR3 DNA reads TGTGCCAGCAGCAACACTAGCGGGAGGGCCGATGAGCAGTTCTTC.

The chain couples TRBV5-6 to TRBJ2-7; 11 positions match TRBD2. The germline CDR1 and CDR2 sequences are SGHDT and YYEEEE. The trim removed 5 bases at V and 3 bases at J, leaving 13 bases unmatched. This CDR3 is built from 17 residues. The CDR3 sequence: CASSQTSGEYRIYEQYF. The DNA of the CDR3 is TGTGCCAGCAGTCAGACTAGCGGGGAGTACCGGATCTACGAGCAGTACTTC.

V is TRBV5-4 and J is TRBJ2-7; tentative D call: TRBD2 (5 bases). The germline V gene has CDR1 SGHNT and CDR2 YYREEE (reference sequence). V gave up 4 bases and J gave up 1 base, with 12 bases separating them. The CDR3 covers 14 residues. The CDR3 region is CASSAPGYSYEQYF. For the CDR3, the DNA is TGTGCCAGCAGCGCACCGGGATATTCCTACGAGCAGTACTTC.

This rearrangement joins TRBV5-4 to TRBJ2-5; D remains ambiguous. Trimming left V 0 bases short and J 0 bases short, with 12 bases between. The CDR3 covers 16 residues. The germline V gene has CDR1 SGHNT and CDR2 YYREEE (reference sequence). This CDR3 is CASSLGGLSYQETQYF. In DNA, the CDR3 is TGTGCCAGCAGCTTGGGGGGATTATCCTACCAAGAGACCCAGTACTTC.

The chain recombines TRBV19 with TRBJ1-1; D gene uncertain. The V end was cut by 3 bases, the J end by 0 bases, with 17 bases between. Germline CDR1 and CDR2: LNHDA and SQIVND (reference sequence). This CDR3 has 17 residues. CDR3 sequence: CASSMRRNKGMNTEAFF. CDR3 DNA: TGTGCCAGTAGTATGCGCAGAAACAAAGGAATGAACACTGAAGCTTTCTTT.

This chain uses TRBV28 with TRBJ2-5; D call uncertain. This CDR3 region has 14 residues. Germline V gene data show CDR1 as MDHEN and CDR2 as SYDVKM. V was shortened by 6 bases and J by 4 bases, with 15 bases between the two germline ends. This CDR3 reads CASRDGSTRETQYF. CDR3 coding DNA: TGTGCCAGCAGGGACGGCTCAACGAGAGAGACCCAGTACTTC.

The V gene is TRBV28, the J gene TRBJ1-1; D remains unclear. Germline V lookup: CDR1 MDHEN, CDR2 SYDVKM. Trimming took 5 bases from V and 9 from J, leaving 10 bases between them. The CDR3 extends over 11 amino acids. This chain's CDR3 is CASSRGTQAFF. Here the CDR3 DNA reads TGTGCCAGCAGTCGGGGAACCCAAGCTTTCTTT.

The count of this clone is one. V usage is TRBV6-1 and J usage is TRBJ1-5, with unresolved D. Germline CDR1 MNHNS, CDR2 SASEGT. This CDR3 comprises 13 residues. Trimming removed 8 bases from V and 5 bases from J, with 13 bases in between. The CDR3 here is CASLGPWDQPQHF. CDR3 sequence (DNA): TGTGCCAGCCTGGGCCCCTGGGATCAGCCCCAGCATTTT.

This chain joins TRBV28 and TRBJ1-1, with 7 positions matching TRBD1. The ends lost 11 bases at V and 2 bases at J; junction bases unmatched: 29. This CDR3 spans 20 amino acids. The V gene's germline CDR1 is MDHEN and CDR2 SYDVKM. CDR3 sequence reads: CAGSYPSVYKRQGGNTEAFF. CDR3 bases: TGTGCCGGCTCCTACCCTTCGGTTTATAAGAGGCAGGGGGGAAACACTGAAGCTTTCTTT.

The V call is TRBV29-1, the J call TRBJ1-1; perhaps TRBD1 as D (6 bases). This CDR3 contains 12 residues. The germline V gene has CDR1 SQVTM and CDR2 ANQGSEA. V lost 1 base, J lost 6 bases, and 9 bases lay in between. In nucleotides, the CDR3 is TGCAGCGTTGAAGCAGGGGTCGCTGAAGCTTTCTTT. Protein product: CSVEAGVAEAFF.

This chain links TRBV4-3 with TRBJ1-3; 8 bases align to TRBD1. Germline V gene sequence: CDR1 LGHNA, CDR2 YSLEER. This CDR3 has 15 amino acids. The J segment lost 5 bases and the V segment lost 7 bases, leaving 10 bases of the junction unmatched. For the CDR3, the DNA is TGCGCCAGCACGAAGGACAGGGTTGGCAGAAACACCATATATTTT. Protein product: CASTKDRVGRNTIYF.

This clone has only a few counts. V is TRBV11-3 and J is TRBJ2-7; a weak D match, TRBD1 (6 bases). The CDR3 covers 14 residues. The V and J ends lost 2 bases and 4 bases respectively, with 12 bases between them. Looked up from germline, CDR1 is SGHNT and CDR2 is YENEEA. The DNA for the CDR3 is TGTGCCAGCAGCTTATCTACAGGGTTGTACGAGCAGTACTTC. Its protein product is CASSLSTGLYEQYF.

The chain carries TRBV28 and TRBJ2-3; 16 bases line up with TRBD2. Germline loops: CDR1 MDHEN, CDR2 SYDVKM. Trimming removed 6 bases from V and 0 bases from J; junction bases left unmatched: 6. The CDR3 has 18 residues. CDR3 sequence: CASSPGLAGGPSTDTQYF. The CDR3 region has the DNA TGTGCCAGCAGCCCGGGACTAGCGGGGGGGCCTAGCACAGATACGCAGTATTTT. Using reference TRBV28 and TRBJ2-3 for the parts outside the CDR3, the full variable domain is DVKVTQSSRYLVKRTGEKVFLECVQDMDHENMFWYRQDPGLGLRLIYFSYDVKMKEKGDIPEGYSVSREKKERFSLILESASTNQTSMYLCASSPGLAGGPSTDTQYFGPGTRLTVL.

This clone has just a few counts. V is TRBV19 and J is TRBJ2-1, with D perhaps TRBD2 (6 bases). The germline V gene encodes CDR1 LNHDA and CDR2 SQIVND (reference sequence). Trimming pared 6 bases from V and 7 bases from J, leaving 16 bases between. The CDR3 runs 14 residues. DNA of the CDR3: TGTGCCAGTAGCATTCTCGGGAGCGTTAATGAGCAGTTCTTC. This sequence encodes CASSILGSVNEQFF.

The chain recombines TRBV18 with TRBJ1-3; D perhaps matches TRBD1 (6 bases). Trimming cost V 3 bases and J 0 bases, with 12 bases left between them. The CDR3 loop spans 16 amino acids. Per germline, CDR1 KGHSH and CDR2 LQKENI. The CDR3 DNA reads TGTGCCAGCTCACCGATCCCAGGGGTCTCTGGAAACACCATATATTTT. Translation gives CASSPIPGVSGNTIYF.

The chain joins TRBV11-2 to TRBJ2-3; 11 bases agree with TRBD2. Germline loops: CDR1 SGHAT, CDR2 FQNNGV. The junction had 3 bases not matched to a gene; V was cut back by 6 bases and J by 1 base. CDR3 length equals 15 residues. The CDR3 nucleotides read TGTGCCAGCAGTCATAGCGGGGGGGGCACAGATACGCAGTATTTT. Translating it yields CASSHSGGGTDTQYF.

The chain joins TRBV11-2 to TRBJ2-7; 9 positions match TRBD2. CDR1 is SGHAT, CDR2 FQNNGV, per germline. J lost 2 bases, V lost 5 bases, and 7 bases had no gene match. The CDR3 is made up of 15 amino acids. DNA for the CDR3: TGTGCCAGCAGCCTTAGCGGGGGACTAACCTACGAGCAGTACTTC. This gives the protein CASSLSGGLTYEQYF.

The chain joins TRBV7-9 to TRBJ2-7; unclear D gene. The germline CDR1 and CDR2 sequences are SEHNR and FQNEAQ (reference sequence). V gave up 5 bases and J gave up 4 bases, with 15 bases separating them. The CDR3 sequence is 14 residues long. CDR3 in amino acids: CASSPENNLYEQYF. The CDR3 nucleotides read TGTGCCAGCAGCCCTGAAAACAATCTTTACGAGCAGTACTTC.

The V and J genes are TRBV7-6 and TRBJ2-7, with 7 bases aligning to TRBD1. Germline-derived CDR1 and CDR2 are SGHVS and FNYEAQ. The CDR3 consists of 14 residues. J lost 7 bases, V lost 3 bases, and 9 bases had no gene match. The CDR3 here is CASSLTRGTEEQYF. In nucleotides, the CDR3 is TGTGCCAGCAGCTTGACCAGGGGGACGGAGGAGCAGTACTTC.

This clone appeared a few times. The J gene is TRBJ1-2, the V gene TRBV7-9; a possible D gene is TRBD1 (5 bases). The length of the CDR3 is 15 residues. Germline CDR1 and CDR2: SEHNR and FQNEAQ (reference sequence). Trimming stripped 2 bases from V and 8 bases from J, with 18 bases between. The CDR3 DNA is TGTGCCAGCAGCTTAAGGGTCGGGACGGCGCTAGGCTACACCTTC. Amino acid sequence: CASSLRVGTALGYTF.

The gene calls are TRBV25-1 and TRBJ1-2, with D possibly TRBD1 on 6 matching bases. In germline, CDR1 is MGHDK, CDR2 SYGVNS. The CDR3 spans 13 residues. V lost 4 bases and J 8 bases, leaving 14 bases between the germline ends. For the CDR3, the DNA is TGTGCCAGCAGTGGCGGACAGTTTCGCGGCTACACCTTC. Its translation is CASSGGQFRGYTF.

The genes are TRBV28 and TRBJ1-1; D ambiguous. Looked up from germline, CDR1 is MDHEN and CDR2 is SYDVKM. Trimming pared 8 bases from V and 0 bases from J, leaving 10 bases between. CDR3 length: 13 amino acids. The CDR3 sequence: CASGGNLNTEAFF. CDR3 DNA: TGTGCCAGCGGCGGCAACCTGAACACTGAAGCTTTCTTT. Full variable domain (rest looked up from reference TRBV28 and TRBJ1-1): DVKVTQSSRYLVKRTGEKVFLECVQDMDHENMFWYRQDPGLGLRLIYFSYDVKMKEKGDIPEGYSVSREKKERFSLILESASTNQTSMYLCASGGNLNTEAFFGQGTRLTVV.

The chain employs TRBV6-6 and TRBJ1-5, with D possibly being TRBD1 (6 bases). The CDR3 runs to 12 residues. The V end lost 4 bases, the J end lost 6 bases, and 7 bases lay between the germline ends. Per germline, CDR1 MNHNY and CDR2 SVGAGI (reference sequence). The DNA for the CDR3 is TGTGCCAGCAGTTTCAGGGGTCAGCCCCAGCATTTT. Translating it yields CASSFRGQPQHF.

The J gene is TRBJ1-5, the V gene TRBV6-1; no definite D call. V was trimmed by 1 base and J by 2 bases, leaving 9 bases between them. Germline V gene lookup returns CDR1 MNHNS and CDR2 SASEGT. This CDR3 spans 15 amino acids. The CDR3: CASSEEAGGNQPQHF. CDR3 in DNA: TGTGCCAGCAGTGAAGAGGCCGGGGGCAATCAGCCCCAGCATTTT.

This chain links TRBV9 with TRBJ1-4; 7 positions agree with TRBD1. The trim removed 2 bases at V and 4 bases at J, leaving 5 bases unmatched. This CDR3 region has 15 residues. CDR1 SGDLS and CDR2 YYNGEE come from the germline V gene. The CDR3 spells CASSVGGQLNEKLFF. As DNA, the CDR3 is TGTGCCAGCAGCGTGGGGGGACAGCTTAATGAAAAACTGTTTTTT. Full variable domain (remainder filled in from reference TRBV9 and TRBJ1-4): DSGVTQTPKHLITATGQRVTLRCSPRSGDLSVYWYQQSLDQGLQFLIQYYNGEERAKGNILERFSAQQFPDLHSELNLSSLELGDSALYFCASSVGGQLNEKLFFGSGTQLSVL.

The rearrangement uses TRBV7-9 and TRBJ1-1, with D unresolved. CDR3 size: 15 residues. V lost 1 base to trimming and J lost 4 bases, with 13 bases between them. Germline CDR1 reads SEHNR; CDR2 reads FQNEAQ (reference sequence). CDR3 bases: TGTGCCAGCAGCTTAGTTGGACCCAGGCTCACTGAAGCTTTCTTT. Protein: CASSLVGPRLTEAFF.

Here the CDR3 reads CASSLFAGGGTSGMSYNEQFF. CDR3 in DNA: TGTGCCAGCTCACTTTTTGCCGGCGGGGGGACTAGCGGTATGTCCTACAATGAGCAGTTCTTC. The J gene is TRBJ2-1, the V gene TRBV18; TRBD2 matches at 11 bases. The ends lost 4 bases at V and 1 base at J; junction bases unmatched: 18. CDR1 is KGHSH and CDR2 is LQKENI in the germline V gene. CDR3 length equals 21 residues.

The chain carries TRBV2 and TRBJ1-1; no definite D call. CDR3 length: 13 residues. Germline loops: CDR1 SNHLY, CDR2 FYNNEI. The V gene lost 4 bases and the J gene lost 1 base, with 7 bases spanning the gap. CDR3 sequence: CASSVTANTEAFF. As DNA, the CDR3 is TGTGCCAGCAGTGTCACAGCGAACACTGAAGCTTTCTTT.